These T cell receptor beta chains were read from a single sample in a study of T cells in Graves' hyperthyroidism and ophthalmopathy. TCRdb ran MiXCR on the multiplex PCR reads and lists one entry per CDR3 protein. The repertoire holds 500,000 to 650,000 distinct CDR3 sequences, with 13% to 15% as singletons. Material: blood. These receptors all come from a woman aged 45-65 years with Graves' ophthalmopathy. The CDR3 runs from the conserved cysteine through the conserved F or W. The D gene is left open where the match is weak. Where a row states a size, it is once, few, many or the class of an expanded clone; other rows omit it.

cdr3_length	clone_size	v_call	d_call	j_call	cdr3_aa	cdr3_nt
16	NA	TRBV29-1	TRBD2	TRBJ2-7	CSVEGLAGGISYEQYF	TGCAGCGTTGAGGGACTAGCGGGAGGGATCTCCTACGAGCAGTACTTC
13	many	TRBV27	NA	TRBJ1-1	CASSLVKDTEAFF	TGTGCCAGCAGTTTAGTGAAGGACACTGAAGCTTTCTTT
16	NA	TRBV9	NA	TRBJ2-2	CASSASGGQNTGELFF	TGTGCCAGCAGCGCCAGTGGGGGACAGAACACCGGGGAGCTGTTTTTT
18	few	TRBV28	TRBD1	TRBJ2-1	CASSLVTLGQGAFNEQFF	TGTGCCAGCAGTTTAGTCACGTTAGGGCAGGGGGCTTTCAATGAGCAGTTCTTC
13	few	TRBV19	NA	TRBJ1-2	CASSIDGTYGYTF	TGTGCCAGTAGTATAGATGGGACGTATGGCTACACCTTC
14	many	TRBV2	NA	TRBJ1-2	CASSDRTTADGYTF	TGTGCCAGCAGTGACCGGACAACCGCCGATGGCTACACCTTC
17	NA	TRBV6-9	NA	TRBJ2-2	CASSYGHSGANTGELFF	TGTGCCAGCAGTTACGGGCACTCGGGCGCGAACACCGGGGAGCTGTTTTTT
15	NA	TRBV13	NA	TRBJ2-1	CASSLNRGPGYEQFF	TGTGCCAGCAGCCTAAACCGGGGCCCCGGGTATGAGCAGTTCTTC
13	NA	TRBV19	TRBD2	TRBJ2-1	CASSMSGNNEQFF	TGTGCCAGTAGTATGAGCGGGAACAATGAGCAGTTCTTC
15	many	TRBV7-2	NA	TRBJ2-7	CASSLVKGFRYEQYF	TGTGCCAGCAGCTTAGTAAAGGGGTTCAGGTACGAGCAGTACTTC